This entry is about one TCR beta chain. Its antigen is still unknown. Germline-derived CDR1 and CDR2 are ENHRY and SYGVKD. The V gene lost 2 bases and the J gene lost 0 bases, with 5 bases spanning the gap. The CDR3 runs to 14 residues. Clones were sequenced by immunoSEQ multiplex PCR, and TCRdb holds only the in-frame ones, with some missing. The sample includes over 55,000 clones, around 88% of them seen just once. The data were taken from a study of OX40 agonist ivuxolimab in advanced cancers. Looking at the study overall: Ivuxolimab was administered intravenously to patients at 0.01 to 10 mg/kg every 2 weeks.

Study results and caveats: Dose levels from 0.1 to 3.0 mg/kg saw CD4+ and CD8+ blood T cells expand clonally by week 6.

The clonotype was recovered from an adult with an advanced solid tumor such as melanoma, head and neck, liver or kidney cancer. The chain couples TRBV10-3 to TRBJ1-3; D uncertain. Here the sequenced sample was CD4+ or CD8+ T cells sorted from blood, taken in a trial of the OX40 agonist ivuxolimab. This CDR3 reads CAISEGSSGNTIYF. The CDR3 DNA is TGTGCCATCAGTGAGGGGAGCTCTGGAAACACCATATATTTT.